Sequencing of this TCR beta chain was carried out in a study of blood T cell repertoires in COVID-19. CDR1 and CDR2 from the germline V gene are KGHSH and LQKENI. The CDR3 has 14 amino acids. The V end was cut by 3 bases, the J end by 6 bases, with 11 bases between. TCRdb's copy holds only in-frame clones and misses some; the assay was immunoSEQ multiplex PCR. The sample has a few hundred thousand clones, 80% to 90% seen once. The sequence came from a man aged 30 to 45 who had recovered from COVID-19. The chain has TRBV18 and TRBJ1-4; D perhaps matches TRBD1 (6 bases). Specimen: PBMCs or T cells enriched from blood (not recorded which). The CDR3 nucleotides are TGTGCCAGCTCACCGACAGGCCGGGATGAAAAACTGTTTTTT. Protein product: CASSPTGRDEKLFF.